In this sample, the clone carrying this TCR beta chain turned up once. Its target is unknown. Only CD45RO-negative cells positively selected for CCR7 counted as naive CD8 cells, so terminally differentiated effector memory CD45RA+ cells were excluded. Libraries were prepared by immunoSEQ multiplex PCR; TCRdb keeps only in-frame clonotypes and omits some of them. The sample consists of 800,000 to 950,000 clones, roughly 96% of them appearing once. The data were obtained in a study of shared clonotypes between healthy human individuals. General study findings and limits: It was observed that around 5% of naive CD4 clonotypes were shared across several donors.

Looked up from germline, CDR1 is LGHNA and CDR2 is YSLEER. This CDR3 has 16 amino acids. V shed 0 bases and J 9 bases; nucleotides not matched to a gene: 7. The TCR originated in a man aged 30 to 39 in good health. Specimen: naive CD8+ T cells sorted from blood. V is TRBV4-3 and J is TRBJ2-1; 11 nucleotides align to TRBD2. In DNA form, the CDR3 reads TGCGCCAGCAGCCAAGATAGCGGGAGGGCAGGTGGTGAGCAGTTCTTC. Its protein is CASSQDSGRAGGEQFF.